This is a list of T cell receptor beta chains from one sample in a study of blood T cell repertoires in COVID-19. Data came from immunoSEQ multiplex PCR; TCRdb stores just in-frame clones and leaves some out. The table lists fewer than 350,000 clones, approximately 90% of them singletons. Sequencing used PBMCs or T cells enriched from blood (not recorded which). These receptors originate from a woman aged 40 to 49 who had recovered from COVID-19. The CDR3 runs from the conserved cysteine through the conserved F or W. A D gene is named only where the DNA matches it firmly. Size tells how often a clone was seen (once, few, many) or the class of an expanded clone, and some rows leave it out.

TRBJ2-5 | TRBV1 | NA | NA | TGCACCAGCAGCCAACCTCGAGGGGCAGTGATTAGCGGGAGGGCCCTGGAGACCCAGTACTTC | CTSSQPRGAVISGRALETQYF
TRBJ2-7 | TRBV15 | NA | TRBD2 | TGTGCCACCAGCAGTGGACCAGCGGGACTTGGGGAGCAGTACTTC | CATSSGPAGLGEQYF
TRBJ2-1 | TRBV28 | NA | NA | TGTGCCAGCGGTCAATTGAGATACAATGAGCAGTTCTTC | CASGQLRYNEQFF
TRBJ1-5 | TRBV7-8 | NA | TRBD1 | TGTGCCAGCAGTTGGACAGGGGCCGGGAGCAATCAGCCCCAGCATTTT | CASSWTGAGSNQPQHF
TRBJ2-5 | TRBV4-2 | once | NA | TGTGCCAGCAGCCAAGAACGGAGTTACCAAGAGACCCAGTACTTC | CASSQERSYQETQYF
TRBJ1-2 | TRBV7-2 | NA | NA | TGTGCCAGCAGCTTAGGCCCCCAGGGTGGCTACACCTTC | CASSLGPQGGYTF
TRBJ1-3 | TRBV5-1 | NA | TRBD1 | TGCGCCAGCAGCGCCCCGACAGGGGATGCCTCTGGAAACACCATATATTTT | CASSAPTGDASGNTIYF
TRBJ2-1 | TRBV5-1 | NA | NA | TGCGCCAGCAGCTCGGCTGACAGATGGAATGAGCAGTTCTTC | CASSSADRWNEQFF
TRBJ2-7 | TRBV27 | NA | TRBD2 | TGTGCCAGCAGTTTAAGGACTAGCGGGGGATACGAGCAGTACTTC | CASSLRTSGGYEQYF
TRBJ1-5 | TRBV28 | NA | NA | TGTGCCAGCACCGCCGTGGGGGGGGTAAGCAATCAGCCCCAGCATTTT | CASTAVGGVSNQPQHF
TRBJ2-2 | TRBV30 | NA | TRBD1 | TGTGCCTGGGAACCCGGGACAGGGGTGACCGGGGAGCTGTTTTTT | CAWEPGTGVTGELFF
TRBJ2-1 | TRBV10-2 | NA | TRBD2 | TGCGCCAGCAGTGACTCGCTCGGGAGGTCAAATGAGCAGTTCTTC | CASSDSLGRSNEQFF
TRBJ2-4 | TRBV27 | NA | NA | TGTGCCAGCAGTGCAGCTTTAGGACAGACAGCCAAAAACATTCAGTACTTC | CASSAALGQTAKNIQYF
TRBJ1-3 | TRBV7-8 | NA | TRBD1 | TGTGCCAGCAGCTCCCGGGACAGGGAGTTCGACACCATATATTTT | CASSSRDREFDTIYF